Below, 12 T cell receptor beta chains from the same sample are listed, as sequenced in a study of cytomegalovirus exposure and HLA in healthy donors. 13 Jbeta primers and 60 Vbeta primers were used for the PCR. Assay: immunoSEQ multiplex PCR; the TCRdb copy retains only in-frame clones and omits some. The repertoire includes about 82,000 clones, around 71% of them detected once, and approximately 9% sits in the top ten. The sample taken for sequencing was PBMCs. The receptors stem from a man aged 55 to 70 in good health and CMV-seronegative.

The V call is TRBV6-5, the J call TRBJ2-7, with 11 bases identical to TRBD1. Unmatched junction bases numbered 6, after V lost 7 bases and J lost 1 base. The length of the CDR3 is 15 residues. The germline CDR1 and CDR2 sequences are MNHEY and SVGAGI. CDR3 sequence (DNA): TGTGCCAGCAATGCAGGACAGGGGGCTTCCTACGAGCAGTACTTC. Its protein product is CASNAGQGASYEQYF.

The chain carries TRBV5-1 and TRBJ2-1; 12 bases are shared with TRBD2. Per the germline V gene, CDR1 is SGHRS and CDR2 is YFSETQ. This CDR3 region has 15 residues. Germline trimming cut 4 bases from V and 5 bases from J; bases unmatched to any gene: 4. CDR3 region: CASSPTSGGHNEQFF. CDR3 nucleotide sequence: TGCGCCAGCAGCCCTACTAGCGGGGGGCACAATGAGCAGTTCTTC.

The rearrangement links TRBV2 to TRBJ2-2, with TRBD1 as a possible D gene (5 bases). The germline V gene encodes CDR1 SNHLY and CDR2 FYNNEI. V was cut by 4 bases and J by 1 base, with 10 bases left in between. The CDR3 is 15 residues long. The CDR3 loop reads CASSGGRGNTGELFF. In nucleotides, the CDR3 is TGTGCCAGCAGTGGAGGAAGGGGGAACACCGGGGAGCTGTTTTTT. Drawing the rest from reference TRBV2 and TRBJ2-2, the complete variable domain is EPEVTQTPSHQVTQMGQEVILRCVPISNHLYFYWYRQILGQKVEFLVSFYNNEISEKSEIFDDQFSVERPDGSNFTLKIRSTKLEDSAMYFCASSGGRGNTGELFFGEGSRLTVL.

As regards this clone: Germline is not matched at one junction end, which may reflect a read error. The V gene is TRBV11-2, the J gene TRBJ2-7; TRBD1 matches 11 bases. CDR3 length equals 15 residues. In germline, CDR1 is SGHAT, CDR2 FQNNGV. CDR3 sequence: CASSLDRTGGNEQYF. CDR3 DNA sequence: TGTGCTAGCAGCTTAGATAGGACAGGGGGCAACGAGCAGTACTTC.

The chain joins TRBV7-2 to TRBJ1-2, with D possibly TRBD1 on 5 matching bases. V was trimmed by 0 bases and J by 5 bases, leaving 13 bases between them. This CDR3 comprises 15 residues. Germline values: CDR1 SGHTA, CDR2 FQGNSA. The CDR3 nucleotides read TGTGCCAGCAGCTTAGCGCTGGAACAGGAGTATGGCTACACCTTC. Translating it yields CASSLALEQEYGYTF.

The chain recombines TRBV5-1 with TRBJ2-5, with D perhaps TRBD1 (6 bases). CDR3 length equals 14 residues. Looked up from germline, CDR1 is SGHRS and CDR2 is YFSETQ. V lost 5 bases, J lost 2 bases, and 13 bases lay in between. CDR3 protein: CASRTDSVQETQYF. The CDR3 bases are TGCGCCAGCAGAACGGACAGCGTTCAAGAGACCCAGTACTTC. Using reference TRBV5-1 and TRBJ2-5 for the parts outside the CDR3, the full variable domain is KAGVTQTPRYLIKTRGQQVTLSCSPISGHRSVSWYQQTPGQGLQFLFEYFSETQRNKGNFPGRFSGRQFSNSRSEMNVSTLELGDSALYLCASRTDSVQETQYFGPGTRLLVL.

This clone has a handful of counts. This chain links TRBV4-1 with TRBJ2-7, with 7 bases identical to TRBD1. In germline, CDR1 is MGHRA, CDR2 YSYEKL. V lost 1 base to trimming and J lost 2 bases; unmatched junction nucleotides: 5. There are 15 residues in the CDR3. The CDR3 DNA follows: TGCGCCAGCAGCCAAGGACAGGGTCCAACCTACGAGCAGTACTTC. Translated: CASSQGQGPTYEQYF.

The V call is TRBV7-2, the J call TRBJ2-1; 14 bases line up with TRBD2. The germline V gene has CDR1 SGHTA and CDR2 FQGNSA. The trim removed 5 bases at V and 9 bases at J, leaving 6 bases unmatched. CDR3 length: 15 amino acids. Here the CDR3 DNA reads TGTGCCAGCAGCCTCCGACTAGCGGGGGGGACTGAGCAGTTCTTC. Protein: CASSLRLAGGTEQFF.

The count of this clone is one. The chain carries TRBV27 and TRBJ2-1, with 8 bases matching TRBD2. Per the germline V gene, CDR1 is MNHEY and CDR2 is SMNVEV (reference sequence). Trimming at V came to 3 bases and at J to 7 bases, leaving 5 bases not matched to a gene. The CDR3 covers 14 residues. The CDR3 reads CASSFAQRGNEQFF. The CDR3, as DNA: TGTGCCAGCAGTTTTGCCCAGCGGGGGAATGAGCAGTTCTTC.

This clone was seen just once. The V gene is TRBV6-6, the J gene TRBJ1-5; tentatively, D is TRBD1 (5 bases). The CDR3 consists of 16 residues. In germline, CDR1 is MNHNY, CDR2 SVGAGI (reference sequence). V shed 7 bases and J shed 0 bases, with 16 bases lying between them. CDR3 region: CASTSLTGYSNQPQHF. The CDR3 DNA sequence: TGTGCCAGCACCTCTCTTACAGGTTATAGCAATCAGCCCCAGCATTTT.

The rearrangement links TRBV12-2 to TRBJ1-5; the tabulated D call, TRBD1, remains unverified against the DNA. TRBV12-2 is labeled a pseudogene. CDR3 length: 18 residues. The CDR3 bases are TGTGCAAGTCGCTTAGTTACCAGAACAGGCAGGATCAACCAGCCCCAGCATTTT. Encoded protein: CASRLVTRTGRINQPQHF.

The chain employs TRBV4-3 and TRBJ2-3; D possibly corresponds to TRBD1 (5 bases). The CDR3 runs to 15 residues. Looked up from germline, CDR1 is LGHNA and CDR2 is YSLEER. Trimming took off 0 bases at V and 6 bases at J, with 13 bases between the two ends. CDR3 sequence: CASSQEWGRRDTQYF. CDR3 DNA: TGCGCCAGCAGCCAAGAGTGGGGCAGAAGGGATACGCAGTATTTT.